This T cell receptor (beta chain) came from a study of neurological immune-mediated disorders. Study conclusions and caveats: Expanded clones shared no identical CDR3 amino acid sequences across subjects, which suggested private TCR-beta repertoires in all groups.

The unsorted libraries were produced from 2 million PBMCs held at -80 C. Ten or more counts support this clonotype. What it binds is not known. The CDR3 contains 16 residues. J gave up 5 bases and V 0 bases, and 7 bases lay outside the gene matches. Per germline, CDR1 SGHTA and CDR2 FQGTGA. cDNA synthesis was performed by 5'RACE with 10-nucleotide random UMIs. TCRdb recomputed calls from the 5' RACE reads with MiXCR, one row per CDR3 protein. The sample consists of about 55,000 distinct CDR3 sequences, 4% to 5.5% of them appearing once. This sequence joins TRBV7-3 and TRBJ2-3; 8 bases fit TRBD2. Sequencing input: PBMCs. This TCR was recovered from a man in his fifties with multiple sclerosis. Here the CDR3 DNA reads TGTGCCAGCAGCTTAACAAGCGGGAGTGTAGGAGATACGCAGTATTTT. This translates into CASSLTSGSVGDTQYF.